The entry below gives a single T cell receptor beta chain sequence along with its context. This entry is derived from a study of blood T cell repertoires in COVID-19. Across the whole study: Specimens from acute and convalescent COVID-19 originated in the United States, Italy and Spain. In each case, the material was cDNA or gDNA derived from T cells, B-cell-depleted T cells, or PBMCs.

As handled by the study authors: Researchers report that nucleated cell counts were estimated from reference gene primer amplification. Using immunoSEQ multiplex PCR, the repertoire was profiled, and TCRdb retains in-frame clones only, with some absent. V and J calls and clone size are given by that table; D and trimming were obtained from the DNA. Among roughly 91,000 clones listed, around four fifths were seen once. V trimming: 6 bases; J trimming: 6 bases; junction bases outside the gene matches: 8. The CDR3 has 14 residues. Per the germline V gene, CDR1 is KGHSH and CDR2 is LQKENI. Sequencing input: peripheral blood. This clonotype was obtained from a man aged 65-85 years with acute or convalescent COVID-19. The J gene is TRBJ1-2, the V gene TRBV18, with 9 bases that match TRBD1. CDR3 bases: TGTGCCAGCTCTGGGACCGGGACAGGGAATGGCTACACCTTC. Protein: CASSGTGTGNGYTF.